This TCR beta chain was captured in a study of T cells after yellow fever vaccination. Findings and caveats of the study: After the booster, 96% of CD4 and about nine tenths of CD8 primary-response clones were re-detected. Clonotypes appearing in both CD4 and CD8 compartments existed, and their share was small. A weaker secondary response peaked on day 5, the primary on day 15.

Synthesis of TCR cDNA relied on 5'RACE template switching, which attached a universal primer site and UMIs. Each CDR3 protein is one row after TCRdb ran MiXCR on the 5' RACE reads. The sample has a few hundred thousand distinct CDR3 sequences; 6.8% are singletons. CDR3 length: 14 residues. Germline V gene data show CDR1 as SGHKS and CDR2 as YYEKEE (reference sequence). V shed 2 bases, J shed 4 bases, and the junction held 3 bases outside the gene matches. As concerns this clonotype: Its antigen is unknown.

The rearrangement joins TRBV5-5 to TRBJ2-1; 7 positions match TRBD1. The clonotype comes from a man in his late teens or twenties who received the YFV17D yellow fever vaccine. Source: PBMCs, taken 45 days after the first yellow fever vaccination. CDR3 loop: CASSFGQEYNEQFF. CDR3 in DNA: TGTGCCAGCAGCTTCGGACAGGAGTACAATGAGCAGTTCTTC.